This is a list of T cell receptor beta chains from one sample in a study of shared clonotypes between healthy human individuals. Using immunoSEQ multiplex PCR, the repertoire was profiled, and TCRdb retains in-frame clones only, with some absent. The sample lists roughly 2 million clones; approximately 94% were seen once. The sequenced sample consisted of naive CD4+ T cells sorted from blood. These receptor sequences come from a man between 18 and 29 years old in good health. The CDR3 runs from the conserved cysteine through the conserved F or W. Fields, in order: clone size, J gene, V gene, D gene, CDR3 length, CDR3 protein, CDR3 DNA. The D gene is left open where the match is weak. Size values are once, few and many counts, or a class for expanded clones, and some rows have none.

size: -
J: TRBJ2-2
V: TRBV6-1
D: -
length: 14
CDR3: CASSVARVTGELFF
DNA: TGTGCCAGCAGTGTGGCCAGGGTGACCGGGGAGCTGTTTTTT

size: -
J: TRBJ2-1
V: TRBV11-1
D: TRBD1
length: 13
CDR3: CASSLETGLEQFF
DNA: TGTGCCAGCAGCTTAGAGACAGGGCTTGAGCAGTTCTTC

size: -
J: TRBJ2-7
V: TRBV7-2
D: TRBD1
length: 13
CDR3: CASSRQGAYEQYF
DNA: TGTGCCAGCAGTCGTCAGGGGGCATACGAGCAGTACTTC

size: -
J: TRBJ1-2
V: TRBV19
D: TRBD1
length: 12
CDR3: CASRTTGLGYTF
DNA: TGTGCCAGTAGGACGACAGGGTTGGGCTACACCTTC

size: once
J: TRBJ2-1
V: TRBV4-3
D: -
length: 14
CDR3: CASSQVPGFNEQFF
DNA: TGCGCCAGCAGCCAAGTACCAGGGTTCAATGAGCAGTTCTTC

size: -
J: TRBJ2-2
V: TRBV18
D: -
length: 13
CDR3: CASSPFLAGELFF
DNA: TGTGCCAGCTCACCATTCCTAGCAGGGGAGCTGTTTTTT

size: -
J: TRBJ1-6
V: TRBV11-2
D: -
length: 16
CDR3: CASSQNRDTYNSPLHF
DNA: TGTGCCAGCAGCCAAAATAGGGACACCTATAATTCACCCCTCCACTTT

size: -
J: TRBJ2-1
V: TRBV2
D: -
length: 12
CDR3: CASRALGDYQFF
DNA: TGTGCCAGCAGAGCTTTAGGCGATTACCAGTTCTTC

size: -
J: TRBJ2-3
V: TRBV7-9
D: -
length: 13
CDR3: CASSLRVLDTQYF
DNA: TGTGCCAGCAGCTTAAGAGTTTTAGATACGCAGTATTTT

size: -
J: TRBJ1-1
V: TRBV6-1
D: -
length: 11
CDR3: CASTSGLEAFF
DNA: TGTGCCAGCACATCTGGGCTTGAAGCTTTCTTT

size: -
J: TRBJ2-2
V: TRBV2
D: -
length: 11
CDR3: CASSRTGELFF
DNA: TGTGCCAGCAGTCGTACCGGGGAGCTGTTTTTT

size: few
J: TRBJ1-5
V: TRBV5-6
D: -
length: 15
CDR3: CASSLMAGSNQPQHF
DNA: TGTGCCAGCAGCTTGATGGCTGGGAGCAATCAGCCCCAGCATTTT

size: -
J: TRBJ2-7
V: TRBV5-6
D: -
length: 16
CDR3: CASSSGTGQESYEQYF
DNA: TGTGCCAGCAGCAGTGGCACGGGGCAGGAGTCCTACGAGCAGTACTTC

size: -
J: TRBJ2-3
V: TRBV5-1
D: -
length: 15
CDR3: CASSPPSAVGDTQYF
DNA: TGCGCCAGCAGCCCTCCCTCAGCGGTGGGAGATACGCAGTATTTT

size: -
J: TRBJ2-6
V: TRBV28
D: -
length: 16
CDR3: CASRDTGSSGANVLTF
DNA: TGTGCCAGCAGGGATACAGGGAGCTCTGGGGCCAACGTCCTGACTTTC

size: -
J: TRBJ2-1
V: TRBV15
D: TRBD2
length: 17
CDR3: CATSSGQTSGSYNEQFF
DNA: TGTGCCACCAGCAGCGGACAGACTAGCGGTTCCTACAATGAGCAGTTCTTC

size: -
J: TRBJ1-5
V: TRBV10-1
D: TRBD1
length: 14
CDR3: CASSQGALDQPQHF
DNA: TGCGCCAGCAGCCAGGGGGCTTTAGATCAGCCCCAGCATTTT

size: few
J: TRBJ1-5
V: TRBV13
D: TRBD1
length: 14
CDR3: CASKTGSSNQPQHF
DNA: TGTGCCAGTAAGACAGGGTCAAGCAATCAGCCCCAGCATTTT

size: -
J: TRBJ2-2
V: TRBV5-6
D: -
length: 15
CDR3: CASSGQSLGTGELFF
DNA: TGTGCCAGCAGCGGGCAGAGTCTGGGGACCGGGGAGCTGTTTTTT

size: -
J: TRBJ1-2
V: TRBV6-6
D: -
length: 14
CDR3: CASSYFFGEAGYTF
DNA: TGTGCCAGCAGTTACTTTTTCGGGGAGGCTGGCTACACCTTC

size: -
J: TRBJ2-2
V: TRBV7-9
D: -
length: 16
CDR3: CASSASRALNTGELFF
DNA: TGTGCCAGCAGCGCATCCCGAGCTCTTAACACCGGGGAGCTGTTTTTT

size: once
J: TRBJ1-1
V: TRBV5-1
D: -
length: 14
CDR3: CASSRAGDKTEAFF
DNA: TGCGCCAGCAGCCGGGCAGGGGATAAAACTGAAGCTTTCTTT

size: -
J: TRBJ1-3
V: TRBV6-6
D: -
length: 13
CDR3: CASSFISGNTIYF
DNA: TGTGCCAGCAGTTTCATTTCTGGAAACACCATATATTTT

size: -
J: TRBJ2-1
V: TRBV2
D: TRBD2
length: 15
CDR3: CASSESSGSPNEQFF
DNA: TGTGCCAGCAGTGAGAGTAGCGGGAGCCCCAATGAGCAGTTCTTC

size: -
J: TRBJ1-5
V: TRBV19
D: TRBD1
length: 15
CDR3: CASSPGTGMNQPQHF
DNA: TGTGCCAGTAGTCCCGGGACAGGGATGAATCAGCCCCAGCATTTT

size: -
J: TRBJ2-7
V: TRBV4-1
D: -
length: 15
CDR3: CASSPTEVTPYEQYF
DNA: TGCGCCAGCAGCCCTACAGAAGTGACTCCCTACGAGCAGTACTTC

size: -
J: TRBJ1-5
V: TRBV19
D: TRBD1
length: 14
CDR3: CASRGQANNQPQHF
DNA: TGTGCCAGTAGGGGACAGGCAAACAATCAGCCCCAGCATTTT

size: -
J: TRBJ2-5
V: TRBV9
D: TRBD2
length: 16
CDR3: CASSPRLAGGQETQYF
DNA: TGTGCCAGCAGCCCGAGACTAGCGGGGGGGCAAGAGACCCAGTACTTC

size: once
J: TRBJ1-2
V: TRBV6-6
D: -
length: 14
CDR3: CASSTTSEAYGYTF
DNA: TGTGCCAGCAGTACCACATCGGAGGCATATGGCTACACCTTC

size: once
J: TRBJ2-7
V: TRBV5-1
D: -
length: 14
CDR3: CASSSGRLGSEQYF
DNA: TGCGCCAGCAGCTCAGGGAGGCTAGGAAGCGAGCAGTACTTC

size: -
J: TRBJ2-5
V: TRBV4-3
D: TRBD1
length: 15
CDR3: CASSQNRGPGETQYF
DNA: TGCGCCAGCAGCCAGAACAGGGGGCCGGGGGAGACCCAGTACTTC

size: -
J: TRBJ1-1
V: TRBV5-5
D: -
length: 13
CDR3: CASSLGADTEAFF
DNA: TGTGCCAGCAGCTTGGGGGCCGACACTGAAGCTTTCTTT

size: -
J: TRBJ1-1
V: TRBV30
D: -
length: 10
CDR3: CAWSTREAFF
DNA: TGTGCCTGGAGTACCAGGGAGGCTTTCTTT

size: -
J: TRBJ2-1
V: TRBV5-1
D: -
length: 15
CDR3: CASTRGTPSSHEQFF
DNA: TGCGCCAGCACGCGCGGGACACCTTCTAGCCATGAGCAGTTCTTC

size: -
J: TRBJ1-1
V: TRBV5-1
D: -
length: 15
CDR3: CASSTQQGKNTEAFF
DNA: TGCGCCAGCAGCACTCAACAGGGAAAGAACACTGAAGCTTTCTTT

size: -
J: TRBJ1-2
V: TRBV7-9
D: -
length: 15
CDR3: CASSLVQGANYGYTF
DNA: TGTGCCAGCAGCTTAGTTCAGGGAGCTAACTATGGCTACACCTTC

size: -
J: TRBJ2-7
V: TRBV5-1
D: -
length: 16
CDR3: CASSSDPTAGLYEQYF
DNA: TGCGCCAGCAGCTCCGACCCGACGGCGGGTCTCTACGAGCAGTACTTC

size: -
J: TRBJ2-3
V: TRBV29-1
D: -
length: 15
CDR3: CSVEDRKGYSDTQYF
DNA: TGCAGCGTTGAAGATCGCAAGGGGTATTCAGATACGCAGTATTTT

size: -
J: TRBJ1-3
V: TRBV5-1
D: TRBD1
length: 16
CDR3: CASSLDPTGRGNTIYF
DNA: TGCGCCAGCAGCTTAGACCCGACAGGGCGGGGAAACACCATATATTTT

size: -
J: TRBJ2-1
V: TRBV28
D: TRBD1
length: 15
CDR3: CASSLRGTGDDEQFF
DNA: TGTGCCAGCAGTTTGAGGGGGACAGGGGACGATGAGCAGTTCTTC

size: few
J: TRBJ1-5
V: TRBV5-1
D: -
length: 16
CDR3: CASSPGTAGSNQPQHF
DNA: TGCGCCAGCAGCCCAGGGACCGCCGGTTCCAATCAGCCCCAGCATTTT

size: -
J: TRBJ1-4
V: TRBV6-1
D: -
length: 14
CDR3: CASSVSWVDEKLFF
DNA: TGTGCCAGCAGTGTATCGTGGGTGGATGAAAAACTGTTTTTT

size: -
J: TRBJ2-3
V: TRBV6-5
D: -
length: 15
CDR3: CASSPDSKRTDTQYF
DNA: TGTGCCAGCAGTCCAGATTCTAAACGGACAGATACGCAGTATTTT

size: -
J: TRBJ1-1
V: TRBV30
D: -
length: 15
CDR3: CALSDNSYRGTEAFF
DNA: TGTGCCCTGTCGGACAACAGCTATAGGGGCACTGAAGCTTTCTTT

size: -
J: TRBJ2-7
V: TRBV7-2
D: TRBD2
length: 16
CDR3: CASSSRLLAAIYEQYF
DNA: TGTGCCAGCAGCTCGAGGCTACTAGCGGCGATCTACGAGCAGTACTTC

size: -
J: TRBJ2-7
V: TRBV12-5
D: TRBD2
length: 13
CDR3: CATGTSGSREQYF
DNA: TGTGCTACCGGGACTAGCGGGAGCAGGGAGCAGTACTTC

size: -
J: TRBJ2-3
V: TRBV11-2
D: -
length: 13
CDR3: CASSPALADTQYF
DNA: TGTGCCAGCAGCCCAGCCCTAGCGGATACGCAGTATTTT

size: -
J: TRBJ1-2
V: TRBV5-4
D: TRBD1
length: 13
CDR3: CASSQGTGTRYTF
DNA: TGTGCCAGCAGCCAGGGGACAGGGACGAGGTACACCTTC

size: -
J: TRBJ2-7
V: TRBV6-5
D: -
length: 13
CDR3: CASSYTAPYEQYF
DNA: TGTGCCAGCAGTTACACCGCCCCCTACGAGCAGTACTTC

size: -
J: TRBJ1-2
V: TRBV6-5
D: -
length: 13
CDR3: CASSVGLFSGYTF
DNA: TGTGCCAGCAGTGTGGGCCTTTTTTCTGGCTACACCTTC

size: -
J: TRBJ2-7
V: TRBV29-1
D: -
length: 12
CDR3: CSVGLTGYEQYF
DNA: TGCAGCGTCGGATTGACAGGTTACGAGCAGTACTTC

size: -
J: TRBJ2-7
V: TRBV6-1
D: -
length: 14
CDR3: CASSEALWGYEQYF
DNA: TGTGCCAGCAGTGAAGCGCTTTGGGGTTACGAGCAGTACTTC

size: -
J: TRBJ1-6
V: TRBV10-1
D: -
length: 13
CDR3: CASSPSRDSPLHF
DNA: TGCGCCAGCAGTCCCTCCCGAGACTCACCCCTCCACTTT

size: -
J: TRBJ2-3
V: TRBV25-1
D: -
length: 14
CDR3: CASSEIRKADTQYF
DNA: TGTGCCAGCAGTGAAATACGAAAAGCAGATACGCAGTATTTT

size: -
J: TRBJ1-5
V: TRBV6-6
D: TRBD1
length: 13
CDR3: CASFRDRDQPQHF
DNA: TGTGCCAGCTTCCGGGACAGGGATCAGCCCCAGCATTTT

size: -
J: TRBJ2-5
V: TRBV28
D: -
length: 14
CDR3: CASSTSAPPAAQYF
DNA: TGTGCCAGCAGTACCTCGGCCCCCCCGGCGGCCCAGTACTTC

size: once
J: TRBJ1-2
V: TRBV30
D: -
length: 15
CDR3: CAWSVRGPRYYGYTF
DNA: TGTGCCTGGAGTGTACGGGGACCGAGATACTATGGCTACACCTTC